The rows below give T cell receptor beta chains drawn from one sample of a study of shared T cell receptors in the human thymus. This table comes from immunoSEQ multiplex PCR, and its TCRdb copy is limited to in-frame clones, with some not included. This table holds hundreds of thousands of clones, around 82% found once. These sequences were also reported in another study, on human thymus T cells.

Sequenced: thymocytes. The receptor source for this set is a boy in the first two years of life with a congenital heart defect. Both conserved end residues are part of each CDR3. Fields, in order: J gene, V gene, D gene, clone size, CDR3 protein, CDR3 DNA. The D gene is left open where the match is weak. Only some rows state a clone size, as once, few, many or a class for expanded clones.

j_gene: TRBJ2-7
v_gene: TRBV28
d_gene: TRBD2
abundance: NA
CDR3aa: CASTPAGGPSYEQYF
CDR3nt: TGTGCCAGCACCCCAGCGGGAGGGCCCTCCTACGAGCAGTACTTC

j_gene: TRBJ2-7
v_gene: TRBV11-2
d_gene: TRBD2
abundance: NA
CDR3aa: CASSSGRGYEQYF
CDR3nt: TGTGCCAGCTCAAGCGGGAGGGGTTACGAGCAGTACTTC

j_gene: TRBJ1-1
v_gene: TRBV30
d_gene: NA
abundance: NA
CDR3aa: CAWRSGANTEAFF
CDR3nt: TGTGCCTGGAGATCAGGGGCGAACACTGAAGCTTTCTTT

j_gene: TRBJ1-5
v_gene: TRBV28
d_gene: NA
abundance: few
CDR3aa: CASSKGQFSYSNQPQHF
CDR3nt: TGTGCCAGCAGCAAGGGACAATTCAGTTATAGCAATCAGCCCCAGCATTTT

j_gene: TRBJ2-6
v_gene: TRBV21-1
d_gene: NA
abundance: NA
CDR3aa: CASGEEDPSGANVLTF
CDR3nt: TGTGCCAGCGGGGAGGAGGACCCGTCTGGGGCCAACGTCCTGACTTTC

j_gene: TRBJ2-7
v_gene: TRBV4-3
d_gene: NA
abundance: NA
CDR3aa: CASSQETGQPRHEQYF
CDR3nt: TGCGCCAGCAGCCAAGAGACGGGACAACCGAGGCACGAGCAGTACTTC

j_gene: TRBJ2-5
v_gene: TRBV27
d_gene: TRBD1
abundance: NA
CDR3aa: CASSPLPWDREETQYF
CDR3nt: TGTGCCAGCAGCCCTCTCCCTTGGGACAGGGAAGAGACCCAGTACTTC

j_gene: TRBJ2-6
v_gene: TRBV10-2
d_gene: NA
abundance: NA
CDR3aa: CASSEGSSGANVLTF
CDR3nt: TGCGCCAGCAGTGAGGGCAGCTCTGGGGCCAACGTCCTGACTTTC

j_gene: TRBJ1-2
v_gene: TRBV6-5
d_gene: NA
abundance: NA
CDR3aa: CASSYFPVEPNYGYTF
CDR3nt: TGTGCCAGCAGTTATTTCCCAGTTGAACCTAACTATGGCTACACCTTC

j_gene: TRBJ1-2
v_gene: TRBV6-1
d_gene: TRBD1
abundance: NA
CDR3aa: CASSNPEGAYGYTF
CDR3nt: TGTGCCAGCAGTAACCCGGAGGGGGCATATGGCTACACCTTC

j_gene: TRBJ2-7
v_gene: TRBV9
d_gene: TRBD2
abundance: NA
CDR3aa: CASSAGGLDYEQYF
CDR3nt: TGTGCCAGCAGCGCGGGGGGACTGGACTACGAGCAGTACTTC

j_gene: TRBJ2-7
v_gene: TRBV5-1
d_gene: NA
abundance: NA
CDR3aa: CASRSGYEQYF
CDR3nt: TGCGCCAGCAGGTCAGGCTACGAGCAGTACTTC

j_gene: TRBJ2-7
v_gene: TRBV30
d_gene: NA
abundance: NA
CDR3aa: CAWSAYGSYEQYF
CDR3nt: TGTGCCTGGAGTGCATACGGTTCCTACGAGCAGTACTTC

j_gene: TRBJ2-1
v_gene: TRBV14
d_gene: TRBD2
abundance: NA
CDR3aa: CASSQRFTGLANEQFF
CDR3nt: TGTGCCAGCAGCCAAAGGTTCACGGGACTAGCTAATGAGCAGTTCTTC

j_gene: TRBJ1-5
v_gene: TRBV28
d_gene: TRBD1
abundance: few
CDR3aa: CASSLGTGNQPQHF
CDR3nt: TGTGCCAGCAGTTTGGGGACAGGGAATCAGCCCCAGCATTTT

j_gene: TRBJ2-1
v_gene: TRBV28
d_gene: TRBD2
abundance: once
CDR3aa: CASSLISGLHNEQFF
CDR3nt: TGTGCCAGCAGTTTAATTAGCGGGTTACACAATGAGCAGTTCTTC

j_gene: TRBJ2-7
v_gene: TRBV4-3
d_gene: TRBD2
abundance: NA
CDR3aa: CASSPTLGLAVPYEQYF
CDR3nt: TGCGCCAGCAGCCCGACACTGGGCCTAGCGGTTCCCTACGAGCAGTACTTC

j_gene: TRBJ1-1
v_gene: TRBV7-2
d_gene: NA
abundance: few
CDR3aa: CASSLVKGAEAFF
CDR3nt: TGTGCCAGCAGCTTAGTCAAGGGGGCTGAAGCTTTCTTT

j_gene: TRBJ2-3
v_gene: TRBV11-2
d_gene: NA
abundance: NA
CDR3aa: CASSLEVANRTDTQYF
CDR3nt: TGTGCCAGCAGCTTAGAGGTTGCGAACCGCACAGATACGCAGTATTTT

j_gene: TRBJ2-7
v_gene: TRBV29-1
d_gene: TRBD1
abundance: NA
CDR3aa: CSVDGTGVHEQYF
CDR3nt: TGCAGCGTTGACGGGACAGGGGTCCACGAGCAGTACTTC

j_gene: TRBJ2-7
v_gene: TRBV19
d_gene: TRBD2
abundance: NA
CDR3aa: CASSPASGSPGPHEQYF
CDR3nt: TGTGCCAGTTCCCCGGCTAGCGGAAGCCCTGGTCCCCACGAGCAGTACTTC

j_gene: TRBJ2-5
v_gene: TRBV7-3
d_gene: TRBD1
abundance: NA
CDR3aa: CASSPTGTGVEETQYF
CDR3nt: TGTGCCAGCAGCCCAACCGGGACAGGGGTAGAGGAGACCCAGTACTTC

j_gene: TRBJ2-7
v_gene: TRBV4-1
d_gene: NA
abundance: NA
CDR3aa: CASSQGRDIAYEQYF
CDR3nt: TGCGCCAGCAGCCAGGGCCGGGACATTGCCTACGAGCAGTACTTC

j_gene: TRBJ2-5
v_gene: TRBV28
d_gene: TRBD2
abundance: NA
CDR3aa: CASSLGRSGRAEETQYF
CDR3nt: TGTGCCAGCAGTTTAGGGCGTAGCGGGAGGGCCGAAGAGACCCAGTACTTC

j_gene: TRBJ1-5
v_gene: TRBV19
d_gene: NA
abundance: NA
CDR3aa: CASSQGQHSNQPQHF
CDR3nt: TGTGCCAGTAGCCAGGGGCAACATAGCAATCAGCCCCAGCATTTT

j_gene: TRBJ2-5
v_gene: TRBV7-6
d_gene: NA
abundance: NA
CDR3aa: CASSLARGGGVETQYF
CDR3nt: TGTGCCAGCAGCTTAGCGAGGGGAGGGGGAGTAGAGACCCAGTACTTC

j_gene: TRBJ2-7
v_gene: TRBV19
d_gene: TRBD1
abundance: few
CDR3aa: CASSIRDRGYEQYF
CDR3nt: TGTGCCAGTAGTATCCGGGACAGGGGGTACGAGCAGTACTTC

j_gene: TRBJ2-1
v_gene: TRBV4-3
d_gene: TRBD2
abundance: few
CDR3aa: CASSPQRTPPAGVSNEQFF
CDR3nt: TGCGCCAGCAGCCCTCAGCGAACCCCCCCCGCGGGAGTGAGTAATGAGCAGTTCTTC

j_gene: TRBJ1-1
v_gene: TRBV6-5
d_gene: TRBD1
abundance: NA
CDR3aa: CASSYRRGLRDTEAFF
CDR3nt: TGTGCCAGCAGTTATAGGAGGGGGCTACGGGACACTGAAGCTTTCTTT

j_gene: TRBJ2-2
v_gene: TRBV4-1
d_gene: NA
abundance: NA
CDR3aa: CASSLKPGYTGELFF
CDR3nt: TGCGCCAGCAGCCTTAAGCCAGGGTACACCGGGGAGCTGTTTTTT

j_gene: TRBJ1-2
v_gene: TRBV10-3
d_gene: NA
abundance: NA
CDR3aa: CAISEGAGGADVLRRGNGYTF
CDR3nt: TGTGCCATCAGTGAGGGTGCGGGCGGGGCAGATGTACTCCGGCGAGGGAATGGCTACACCTTC

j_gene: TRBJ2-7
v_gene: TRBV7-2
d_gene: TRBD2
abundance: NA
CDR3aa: CASSLVGVTSGSVYEQYF
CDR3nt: TGTGCCAGCAGCTTAGTGGGAGTCACTAGCGGGAGTGTATACGAGCAGTACTTC

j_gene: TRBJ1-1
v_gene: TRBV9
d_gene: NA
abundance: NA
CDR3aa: CASSPGDWVEAFF
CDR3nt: TGTGCCAGCAGTCCAGGGGATTGGGTGGAAGCTTTCTTT

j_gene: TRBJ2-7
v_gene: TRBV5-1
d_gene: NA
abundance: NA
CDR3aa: CASSPLRSPYEQYF
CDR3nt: TGCGCCAGCAGCCCCCTACGTAGCCCCTACGAGCAGTACTTC

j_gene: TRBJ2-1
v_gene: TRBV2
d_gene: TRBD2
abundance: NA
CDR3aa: CASSEFWEGPNEQFF
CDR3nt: TGTGCCAGCAGTGAATTTTGGGAGGGACCCAATGAGCAGTTCTTC

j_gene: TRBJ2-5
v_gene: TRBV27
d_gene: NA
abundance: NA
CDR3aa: CASSPLCGRPRWETQYF
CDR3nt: TGTGCCAGCAGCCCCCTTTGCGGCCGACCCAGATGGGAGACCCAGTACTTC

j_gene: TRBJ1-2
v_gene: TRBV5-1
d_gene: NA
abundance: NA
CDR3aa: CASSWTTGYANYGYTF
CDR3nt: TGCGCCAGCAGCTGGACCACAGGGTACGCTAACTATGGCTACACCTTC

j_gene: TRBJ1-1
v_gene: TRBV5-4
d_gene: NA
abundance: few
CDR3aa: CASSQQVVNTEAFF
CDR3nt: TGTGCCAGCAGCCAACAGGTTGTGAACACTGAAGCTTTCTTT

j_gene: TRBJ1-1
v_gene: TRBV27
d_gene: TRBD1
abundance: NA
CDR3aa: CASSTQDRGTEAFF
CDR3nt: TGTGCCAGCAGTACCCAAGACAGGGGGACTGAAGCTTTCTTT